These 17 T cell receptor beta chains share one sample of origin, sequenced in a study of radiotherapy plus CTLA-4 blockade in lung cancer. Clones were sequenced by immunoSEQ multiplex PCR, and TCRdb holds only the in-frame ones, with some missing. The table shows over 10,000 clones, with under 90% occurring only once. The sample in question was peripheral blood, obtained from a patient treated with radiotherapy plus ipilimumab. The receptors shown here come from a human donor with non-small cell lung cancer that progressed on radiotherapy plus ipilimumab.

The chain recombines TRBV5-4 with TRBJ2-7; D perhaps matches TRBD1 (5 bases). The V gene's germline CDR1 is SGHNT and CDR2 YYREEE (reference sequence). The CDR3 is 12 residues long. The V and J ends lost 2 bases and 4 bases respectively, with 7 bases between them. DNA for the CDR3: TGTGCCAGCAGCTTCGACAGTTACGAGCAGTACTTC. It codes for CASSFDSYEQYF.

The rearrangement uses TRBV19 and TRBJ1-4; D is ambiguous. The CDR3 length is 15 residues. Trimming stripped 5 bases from V and 6 bases from J, with 16 bases between. Germline V gene sequence: CDR1 LNHDA, CDR2 SQIVND (reference sequence). The CDR3 bases are TGTGCCAGTAGTTTGAGAGGGTTGTGGTATGAAAAACTGTTTTTT. Translation gives CASSLRGLWYEKLFF.

The chain uses TRBV5-4 and TRBJ2-1; 7 nucleotides align to TRBD2. Germline V gene lookup returns CDR1 SGHNT and CDR2 YYREEE (reference sequence). The CDR3 length is 14 residues. Losses at the gene ends were 4 bases for V and 1 base for J; bases not matched to a gene: 2. CDR3 region: CASSGGGSYNEQFF. The CDR3 nucleotides are TGTGCCAGCAGCGGGGGGGGATCCTACAATGAGCAGTTCTTC.

This clone came up once. V usage is TRBV27 and J usage is TRBJ2-5, with D maybe TRBD1 (5 bases). CDR1 is MNHEY and CDR2 is SMNVEV in the germline V gene (reference sequence). The CDR3 is made up of 12 amino acids. V was cut by 8 bases and J by 2 bases, with 9 bases left in between. The CDR3 DNA reads as TGTGCCAGCGGACACGCTCAAGAGACCCAGTACTTC. Translation gives CASGHAQETQYF.

This clone was seen a single time. The CDR3 region is CASSSGTGGSLGTQYF. CDR3 coding DNA: TGTGCCAGTAGTTCGGGCACCGGGGGCAGCCTAGGGACCCAGTACTTC. The chain couples TRBV19 to TRBJ2-5, with D possibly being TRBD1 or TRBD2 (6 bases each). The length of the CDR3 is 16 residues. Trimming removed 5 bases at V and 7 bases at J, with 23 bases between. Germline CDR1 and CDR2: LNHDA and SQIVND (reference sequence).

For the CDR3, the DNA is TGTGCCAGCAGTGGGAGCAGGGGGCTTGAGCAGTACTTC. Translation gives CASSGSRGLEQYF. The rearrangement uses TRBV6-1 and TRBJ2-7; TRBD1 aligns across 8 bases. V dropped 4 bases and J dropped 7; count of bases not matched to a gene: 6. The CDR3 consists of 13 residues. Germline V gives CDR1 MNHNS, CDR2 SASEGT.

The rearrangement joins TRBV6-1 to TRBJ2-5, with D tentatively TRBD1 or TRBD2 (5 bases each). This CDR3 contains 14 residues. Per germline, CDR1 MNHNS and CDR2 SASEGT. V lost 7 bases and J 0 bases, leaving 12 bases between the germline ends. CDR3 sequence (DNA): TGTGCCAGCACCAGAGGGACGAACCAAGAGACCCAGTACTTC. Translation: CASTRGTNQETQYF.

This rearrangement joins TRBV7-3 to TRBJ2-3; 13 bases are shared with TRBD2. Trimming took 5 bases from V and 2 from J; bases not matched to a gene: 7. The CDR3 spans 17 residues. The germline gives CDR1 SGHTA, CDR2 FQGTGA. The chain's CDR3 is CASSPGLAGEDTDTQYF. CDR3 nucleotide sequence: TGTGCCAGCAGCCCCGGACTAGCGGGGGAGGACACAGATACGCAGTATTTT.

This clone came up once. The germline gene is not matched at one end of the junction; a read error may be the cause. J is TRBJ2-2 and V is TRBV4-1; TRBD1 is a possible D gene (6 bases). Germline V gives CDR1 MGHRA, CDR2 YSYEKL. This CDR3 is built from 17 residues. CDR3 nucleotides: TGCGCCAGCAGCCAAGAAGTTAGGACAGCGAAAACCGGGGAGCTGTTTTTT. Protein sequence: CASSQEVRTAKTGELFF.

The chain is built from TRBV7-9 and TRBJ1-3; 7 bases fit TRBD1. Germline CDR1 is SEHNR and CDR2 is FQNEAQ (reference sequence). V dropped 5 bases and J dropped 0; count of bases not matched to a gene: 10. The CDR3 consists of 17 residues. CDR3 coding DNA: TGTGCCAGCAGCACTAATTCCGGACAGGACTCTGGAAACACCATATATTTT. Its protein is CASSTNSGQDSGNTIYF.

This chain links TRBV10-3 with TRBJ1-5, with no clear D. V lost 0 bases to trimming and J lost 8 bases, with 5 bases between them. The CDR3 consists of 12 residues. Germline CDR1 reads ENHRY; CDR2 reads SYGVKD. The CDR3 coding sequence is TGTGCCATCAGTGAGTCGGGAGAGCCCCAGCATTTT. Translating gives CAISESGEPQHF.

The chain is built from TRBV6-4 and TRBJ2-1, with D possibly being TRBD2 (7 bases). The CDR3 loop spans 15 amino acids. The V gene's germline CDR1 is MRHNA and CDR2 SNTAGT. V lost 7 bases, J lost 7 bases, and 20 bases lay in between. The CDR3 is CASTPHAGGPNEQFF. The CDR3 region has the DNA TGTGCCAGCACCCCCCACGCCGGGGGGCCTAATGAGCAGTTCTTC.

This clone was counted a single time. V gene TRBV10-2 combines with J gene TRBJ2-3; the match to TRBD2 covers 11 bases. Per germline, CDR1 WSHSY and CDR2 SAAADI. The length of the CDR3 is 19 residues. V lost 2 bases to trimming and J lost 1 base; unmatched junction nucleotides: 11. Here the CDR3 DNA reads TGCGCCAGCAGTGAGGAAGGCTTACTAGCGGGGGTAGGCACAGATACGCAGTATTTT. It specifies CASSEEGLLAGVGTDTQYF.

CDR3 DNA: TGTGCCAGCAGTGCTTCACAGGGGGCGGGAGAAAAACTGTTTTTT. Translated, it gives CASSASQGAGEKLFF. This chain links TRBV6-6 with TRBJ1-4; 9 bases map to TRBD1. The CDR3 is 15 amino acids. CDR1 and CDR2 (germline): MNHNY, SVGAGI (reference sequence). V was pared by 5 bases and J by 8 bases, with 9 bases of the junction left unmatched.

This chain joins TRBV6-1 and TRBJ2-5; D remains unclear. Trimming removed 2 bases from V and 4 bases from J, with 17 bases in between. The germline V gene has CDR1 MNHNS and CDR2 SASEGT. The CDR3 length is 16 residues. In DNA form, the CDR3 reads TGTGCCAGCAGTGAACGTTCACAGTCACGGATAGAGACCCAGTACTTC. It encodes CASSERSQSRIETQYF.

This rearrangement joins TRBV2 to TRBJ2-5; D is unclear. The DNA end lines up better with TRBJ2-7; the J call may be wrong. Germline lookup yields CDR1 SNHLY and CDR2 FYNNEI. The CDR3 is made up of 10 amino acids. The CDR3: CASSICEQYF. CDR3 coding DNA: TGTGCCAGCAGTATCTGCGAGCAGTACTTC.

The sample holds a few counts of this clone. The genes are TRBV6-5 and TRBJ1-5, with a weak D call TRBD1 (6 bases). Germline-derived CDR1 and CDR2 are MNHEY and SVGAGI. The CDR3 extends over 13 amino acids. V lost 11 bases and J 3 bases, leaving 14 bases between the germline ends. The CDR3 DNA sequence: TGTGCCTCCAGAGGGGGGAACAATCAGCCCCAGCATTTT. Translated, it gives CASRGGNNQPQHF.